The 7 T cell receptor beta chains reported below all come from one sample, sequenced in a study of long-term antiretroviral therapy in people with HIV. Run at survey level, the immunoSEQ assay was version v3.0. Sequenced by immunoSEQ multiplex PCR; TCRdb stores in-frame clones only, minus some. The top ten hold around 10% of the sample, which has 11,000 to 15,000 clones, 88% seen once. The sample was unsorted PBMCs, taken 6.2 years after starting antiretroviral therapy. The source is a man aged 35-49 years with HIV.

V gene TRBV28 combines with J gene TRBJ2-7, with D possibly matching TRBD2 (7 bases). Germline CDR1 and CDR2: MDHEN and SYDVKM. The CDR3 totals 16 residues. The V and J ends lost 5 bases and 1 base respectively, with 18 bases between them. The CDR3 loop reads CASSRLGGGRSYEQYF. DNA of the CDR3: TGTGCCAGCAGTCGCCTTGGGGGCGGGAGATCCTACGAGCAGTACTTC.

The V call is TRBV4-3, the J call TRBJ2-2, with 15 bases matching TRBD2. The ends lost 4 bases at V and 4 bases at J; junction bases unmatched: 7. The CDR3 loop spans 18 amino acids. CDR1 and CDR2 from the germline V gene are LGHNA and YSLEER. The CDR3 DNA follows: TGCGCCAGCAGCCCCCGGACTAGCGGGAGGGCCGGCACCGGGGAGCTGTTTTTT. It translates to CASSPRTSGRAGTGELFF.

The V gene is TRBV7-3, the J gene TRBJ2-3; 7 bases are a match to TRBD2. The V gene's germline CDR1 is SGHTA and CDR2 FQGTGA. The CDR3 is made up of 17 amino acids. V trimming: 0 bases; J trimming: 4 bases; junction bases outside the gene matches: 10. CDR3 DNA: TGTGCCAGCAGCTTAACAATTGCGGGAGATGCGGCAGATACGCAGTATTTT. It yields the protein CASSLTIAGDAADTQYF.

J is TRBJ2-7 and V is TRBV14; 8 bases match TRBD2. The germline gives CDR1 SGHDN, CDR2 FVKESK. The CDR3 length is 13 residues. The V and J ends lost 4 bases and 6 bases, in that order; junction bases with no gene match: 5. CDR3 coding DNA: TGTGCCAGCAGCCGGGCGGGAGGAGGCGAGCAGTACTTC. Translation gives CASSRAGGGEQYF.

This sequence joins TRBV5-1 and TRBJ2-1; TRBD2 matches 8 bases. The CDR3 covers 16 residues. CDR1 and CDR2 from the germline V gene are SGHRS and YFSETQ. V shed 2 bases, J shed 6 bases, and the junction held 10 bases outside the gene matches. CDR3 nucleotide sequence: TGCGCCAGCAGCTTAGGCAGGGTAGCGGGAAGCAATGAGCAGTTCTTC. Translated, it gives CASSLGRVAGSNEQFF.

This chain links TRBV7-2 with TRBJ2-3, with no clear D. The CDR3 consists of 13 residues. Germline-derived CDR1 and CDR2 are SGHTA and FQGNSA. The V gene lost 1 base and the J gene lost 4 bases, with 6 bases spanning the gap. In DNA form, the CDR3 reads TGTGCCAGCAGCTTAGATCGGGCAGATACGCAGTATTTT. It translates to CASSLDRADTQYF.

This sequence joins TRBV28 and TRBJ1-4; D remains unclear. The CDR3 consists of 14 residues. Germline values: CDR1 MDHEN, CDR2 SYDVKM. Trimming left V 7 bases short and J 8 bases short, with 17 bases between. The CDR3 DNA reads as TGTGCCAGCACCTCCACATCACAGATGGAAAAACTGTTTTTT. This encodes CASTSTSQMEKLFF.